This TCR beta chain was sequenced in a study of T cell changes during pregnancy in multiple sclerosis. Some clones are missing from TCRdb's copy, which holds only in-frame ones; the method was immunoSEQ multiplex PCR. The sample lists about 100,000 clones; around 92% were seen once. The CDR3 is 10 residues long. Trimming stripped 5 bases from V and 11 bases from J, with 13 bases between. CDR1 is DFQATT, CDR2 SNEGSKA, per germline (reference sequence). The source was peripheral blood, collected before pregnancy. This receptor was taken from a female donor with multiple sclerosis, enrolled in a pregnancy study. The chain links TRBV20-1 to TRBJ2-7, with a weak D call TRBD2 (5 bases). CDR3 region: CSAGLGSEYF. CDR3 in DNA: TGCAGTGCTGGACTTGGTTCGGAGTACTTC.